This T cell receptor (beta chain) was retrieved from a study of T-cell reconstitution after alpha-beta-depleted transplantation in children. General study points: Surviving recipient T cells and thymic progenitors accounted for the high day-60 TCRbeta diversity observed in some patients. At one year after transplant, newly produced T cells mostly accounted for T-cell counts and diversity. About two months after transplant, alpha-beta T cells reportedly came from several hundred expanded graft clones.

Unique molecular identifiers were incorporated when the TCRbeta library was constructed. Via MiXCR, TCRdb re-called the PCR reads, giving one row per CDR3 protein. The sample carries 800,000 to 1,000,000 distinct CDR3 sequences, around 30% recorded once. CDR1 is MRHNA and CDR2 is SNTAGT in the germline V gene. Germline trimming cut 11 bases from V and 0 bases from J; bases unmatched to any gene: 25. This CDR3 comprises 19 residues. Remarks on this clonotype: Antigen specificity is unknown.

The source is a boy less than two years old who had a stem cell transplant for SCID, so the T cells may come from the graft donor. The V call is TRBV6-4, the J call TRBJ2-7, with 7 positions matching TRBD1. Sequenced material: PBMCs, mostly from graft donor cells, taken 360 days after TCRalphabeta/CD19-depleted stem cell transplant. The CDR3 spells CASQARGRGITGSSYEQYF. DNA for the CDR3: TGTGCCTCACAGGCCCGGGGCAGGGGGATAACGGGAAGCTCCTACGAGCAGTACTTC.